This TCR beta chain was sequenced in a study of regulatory T cells in long-lasting Graves disease. Study context: New Graves' disease cases had less than 3 months of antithyroid drugs.

Between the trimmed V and J ends, which lost 6 bases and 4 bases, there was a span of 19 bases. CDR1 and CDR2 (germline): MNHEY, SMNVEV (reference sequence). The CDR3 length is 16 residues. Study-wide results and limits: More public clonotypes were shared by persistent patients (approximately 3,000) than by new patients (roughly 970).

Investigators prepared the TCR beta libraries by applying iRepertoire HTBI primers and Arm-PCR of CDR3 regions. In the source study's methods: Identified segments across samples numbered some 62 TRBV and over eleven TRBJ. TCRdb reanalysed the multiplex PCR reads using MiXCR and keeps one entry per CDR3 protein. The V and J calls were not made by the authors but by TCRdb's processing. Of approximately 300,000 distinct CDR3 sequences detected, 18% appear once; the ten largest clones hold about 39%. The time point here: newly diagnosed GD, antithyroid drugs for less than 3 months. TCR sequences were obtained from RNA taken from PBMCs. Those enrolled as patients came out of an endocrinology department in Xi'an, China. This clonotype was detected many times. The target antigen is unknown.

The J gene is TRBJ2-1, the V gene TRBV27; possibly TRBD1 for D (6 bases). The sequence was obtained from a female donor with Graves disease. Sample: peripheral blood mononuclear cells (PBMCs), taken at new diagnosis, from a patient treated with antithyroid drugs. The CDR3 coding sequence is TGTGCCAGCAGCACAACCGGGACAAAACTATACAATGAGCAGTTCTTC. Protein: CASSTTGTKLYNEQFF.